This T cell receptor (beta chain) derives from a study of control samples from healthy donors and cancer patients. Per the germline V gene, CDR1 is SGDLS and CDR2 is YYNGEE. The CDR3 has 15 amino acids. V gave up 4 bases and J gave up 1 base; unmatched junction bases: 7. The data were produced by immunoSEQ multiplex PCR, yet TCRdb's version contains in-frame clones alone and is incomplete. The profile shows 93,000 or so clones, roughly 89% of them singletons. Specimen: PBMCs. The origin of this receptor is a man aged 55 to 70 with lung cancer. This chain links TRBV9 with TRBJ1-1; 7 bases map to TRBD1. CDR3 sequence: CASSLRQGRNTEAFF. In DNA, the CDR3 is TGTGCCAGCAGCTTGCGACAGGGTAGGAACACTGAAGCTTTCTTT.